Listed below are T cell receptor beta chains from one sample, sequenced in a study of control samples from healthy donors and cancer patients. This table comes from immunoSEQ multiplex PCR, and its TCRdb copy is limited to in-frame clones, with some not included. This sample has fewer than 85,000 clones, with 91% found just once. The sample consisted of blood. Receptor source: a man aged 25 to 40 in good health. CDR3s include the opening cysteine and the closing phenylalanine or tryptophan. A D gene is named only where the DNA matches it firmly. Rows may omit the clone size; those that give it use once, few, many or a size class.

j_gene: TRBJ2-1; v_gene: TRBV30; d_gene: -; abundance: once; CDR3aa: CAGQIAGSYNEQFF; CDR3nt: TGTGCCGGACAAATAGCCGGCTCCTACAATGAGCAGTTCTTC
j_gene: TRBJ1-1; v_gene: TRBV12-1; d_gene: -; abundance: -; CDR3aa: CASSFVRAGRNTEAFF; CDR3nt: TGTGCCAGCAGCTTTGTTAGGGCAGGGAGGAACACTGAAGCTTTCTTT
j_gene: TRBJ2-1; v_gene: TRBV5-1; d_gene: TRBD2; abundance: -; CDR3aa: CASSLGPRSGDYNEQFF; CDR3nt: TGCGCCAGCAGCTTGGGCCCCCGGAGCGGGGATTACAATGAGCAGTTCTTC
j_gene: TRBJ1-1; v_gene: TRBV6-5; d_gene: -; abundance: -; CDR3aa: CASSGQPMNTEAFF; CDR3nt: TGTGCCAGCAGCGGACAGCCGATGAACACTGAAGCTTTCTTT
j_gene: TRBJ1-2; v_gene: TRBV6-1; d_gene: -; abundance: once; CDR3aa: CASSEQERSNYGYTF; CDR3nt: TGTGCCAGCAGTGAGCAGGAAAGGAGTAACTATGGCTACACCTTC
j_gene: TRBJ2-5; v_gene: TRBV3-1/TRBV3-2; d_gene: -; abundance: -; CDR3aa: CASSQGGGRVETQYF; CDR3nt: TGTGCCAGCAGCCAAGGAGGGGGGAGGGTGGAGACCCAGTACTTC
j_gene: TRBJ2-6; v_gene: TRBV18; d_gene: TRBD1; abundance: -; CDR3aa: CASSPQGASGANVLTF; CDR3nt: TGTGCCAGCTCACCGCAGGGGGCCTCTGGGGCCAACGTCCTGACTTTC
j_gene: TRBJ1-4; v_gene: TRBV4-3; d_gene: -; abundance: -; CDR3aa: CASSQEGGGGSEKLFF; CDR3nt: TGCGCCAGCAGCCAAGAGGGAGGCGGTGGGAGTGAAAAACTGTTTTTT
j_gene: TRBJ1-6; v_gene: TRBV3-1/TRBV3-2; d_gene: TRBD1; abundance: -; CDR3aa: CASSRDRDNSPLHF; CDR3nt: TGTGCCAGCAGCCGGGACAGAGACAATTCACCCCTCCACTTT
j_gene: TRBJ1-1; v_gene: TRBV19; d_gene: TRBD1; abundance: -; CDR3aa: CASSQDRYSYTEAFF; CDR3nt: TGTGCCAGTAGTCAGGACAGGTATTCGTACACTGAAGCTTTCTTT
j_gene: TRBJ2-1; v_gene: TRBV9; d_gene: -; abundance: once; CDR3aa: CASSAPTGMNEQFF; CDR3nt: TGTGCCAGCAGCGCCCCGACAGGAATGAATGAGCAGTTCTTC
j_gene: TRBJ1-2; v_gene: TRBV9; d_gene: TRBD1; abundance: -; CDR3aa: CASSATGQTYGYTF; CDR3nt: TGTGCCAGCAGCGCGACGGGACAGACCTATGGCTACACCTTC
j_gene: TRBJ2-4; v_gene: TRBV7-3; d_gene: -; abundance: -; CDR3aa: CASSLGPRPRERKKNIQYF; CDR3nt: TGTGCCAGCAGCTTAGGTCCCAGGCCTCGGGAGCGTAAGAAAAACATTCAGTACTTC
j_gene: TRBJ1-5; v_gene: TRBV30; d_gene: TRBD1; abundance: -; CDR3aa: CAWGGGQGSQPQHF; CDR3nt: TGTGCCTGGGGTGGGGGACAGGGCAGTCAGCCCCAGCATTTT
j_gene: TRBJ2-3; v_gene: TRBV28; d_gene: TRBD2; abundance: -; CDR3aa: CASSASSGGGDTQYF; CDR3nt: TGTGCCAGCAGTGCGTCTAGCGGGGGTGGAGATACGCAGTATTTT
j_gene: TRBJ2-1; v_gene: TRBV12-3/TRBV12-4; d_gene: -; abundance: -; CDR3aa: CASSLAIGVSQFF; CDR3nt: TGTGCCAGCAGTTTAGCGATAGGAGTTTCGCAGTTCTTC
j_gene: TRBJ2-3; v_gene: TRBV18; d_gene: -; abundance: -; CDR3aa: CASSPPTKGPDTQYF; CDR3nt: TGTGCCAGCTCACCCCCCACCAAGGGGCCAGATACGCAGTATTTT
j_gene: TRBJ2-3; v_gene: TRBV10-3; d_gene: TRBD1; abundance: -; CDR3aa: CAISESTGGVTDTQYF; CDR3nt: TGTGCCATCAGTGAGTCGACAGGGGGAGTCACAGATACGCAGTATTTT
j_gene: TRBJ2-3; v_gene: TRBV5-1; d_gene: TRBD1; abundance: -; CDR3aa: CASSSGQGVDTQYF; CDR3nt: TGCGCCAGCAGCTCGGGACAGGGTGTAGATACGCAGTATTTT
j_gene: TRBJ2-1; v_gene: TRBV3-1/TRBV3-2; d_gene: TRBD2; abundance: -; CDR3aa: CASSQNGGGFYNEQFF; CDR3nt: TGTGCCAGCAGCCAGAATGGGGGGGGTTTCTACAATGAGCAGTTCTTC
j_gene: TRBJ1-5; v_gene: TRBV28; d_gene: -; abundance: -; CDR3aa: CASSFNAGNQPQHF; CDR3nt: TGTGCCAGCAGTTTCAATGCGGGAAATCAGCCCCAGCATTTT
j_gene: TRBJ2-3; v_gene: TRBV27; d_gene: TRBD1; abundance: -; CDR3aa: CARRDSRSPDTQYF; CDR3nt: TGTGCCAGACGGGACAGTAGAAGCCCAGATACGCAGTATTTT
j_gene: TRBJ2-4; v_gene: TRBV24-1; d_gene: -; abundance: -; CDR3aa: CATSIRRAFIAKNIQYF; CDR3nt: TGTGCCACCAGTATTAGGCGGGCTTTTATAGCCAAAAACATTCAGTACTTC
j_gene: TRBJ1-5; v_gene: TRBV6-2/TRBV6-3; d_gene: TRBD1; abundance: -; CDR3aa: CASSRTGIGNQPQHF; CDR3nt: TGTGCCAGCAGCCGGACAGGGATTGGCAATCAGCCCCAGCATTTT
j_gene: TRBJ1-1; v_gene: TRBV19; d_gene: -; abundance: -; CDR3aa: CASSDGTMRKTEAFF; CDR3nt: TGTGCCAGTAGTGACGGGACAATGCGAAAGACTGAAGCTTTCTTT
j_gene: TRBJ2-5; v_gene: TRBV6-5; d_gene: -; abundance: -; CDR3aa: CASSYDAFETQYF; CDR3nt: TGTGCCAGCAGTTACGACGCTTTCGAGACCCAGTACTTC
j_gene: TRBJ2-3; v_gene: TRBV7-2; d_gene: -; abundance: -; CDR3aa: CASSFSDTQYF; CDR3nt: TGTGCCAGCAGCTTCTCAGATACGCAGTATTTT
j_gene: TRBJ1-2; v_gene: TRBV12-5; d_gene: -; abundance: -; CDR3aa: CASAPFRGNGYTF; CDR3nt: TGTGCTAGTGCCCCTTTCCGGGGTAATGGCTACACCTTC
j_gene: TRBJ2-7; v_gene: TRBV5-1; d_gene: -; abundance: -; CDR3aa: CASSLEGYSYEQYF; CDR3nt: TGCGCCAGCAGCTTGGAAGGATACTCCTACGAGCAGTACTTC
j_gene: TRBJ2-1; v_gene: TRBV13; d_gene: -; abundance: -; CDR3aa: CASSPYRDRINEQFF; CDR3nt: TGTGCCAGCAGCCCTTACAGGGATAGGATCAATGAGCAGTTCTTC
j_gene: TRBJ2-3; v_gene: TRBV4-1; d_gene: TRBD2; abundance: -; CDR3aa: CASSPGLAVLTDTQYF; CDR3nt: TGCGCCAGCAGCCCCGGACTAGCGGTTCTCACAGATACGCAGTATTTT
j_gene: TRBJ2-7; v_gene: TRBV7-8; d_gene: TRBD2; abundance: -; CDR3aa: CASRTSGSRMSYEQYF; CDR3nt: TGTGCCAGCAGGACTAGCGGGAGTAGGATGTCCTACGAGCAGTACTTC
j_gene: TRBJ1-5; v_gene: TRBV2; d_gene: -; abundance: -; CDR3aa: CASNYGGASNQPQHF; CDR3nt: TGTGCCAGCAACTACGGGGGGGCTAGCAATCAGCCCCAGCATTTT
j_gene: TRBJ1-3; v_gene: TRBV10-3; d_gene: TRBD1; abundance: -; CDR3aa: CAISEGTAGNTIYF; CDR3nt: TGTGCCATCAGTGAAGGGACAGCTGGAAACACCATATATTTT
j_gene: TRBJ2-1; v_gene: TRBV30; d_gene: -; abundance: -; CDR3aa: CAWSVYYNEQFF; CDR3nt: TGTGCCTGGAGTGTATACTACAATGAGCAGTTCTTC
j_gene: TRBJ1-1; v_gene: TRBV5-1; d_gene: -; abundance: -; CDR3aa: CASSTTGYEAEAFF; CDR3nt: TGCGCCAGCAGCACAACAGGGTACGAAGCTGAAGCTTTCTTT
j_gene: TRBJ2-7; v_gene: TRBV5-1; d_gene: TRBD2; abundance: -; CDR3aa: CASSPWAGGPYEQYF; CDR3nt: TGCGCCAGCAGCCCCTGGGCGGGAGGCCCCTACGAGCAGTACTTC
j_gene: TRBJ2-6; v_gene: TRBV27; d_gene: TRBD1; abundance: -; CDR3aa: CASSLFWVGGDRGTTGANVLTF; CDR3nt: TGTGCCAGCAGTTTATTTTGGGTTGGAGGGGACAGGGGTACAACTGGGGCCAACGTCCTGACTTTC
j_gene: TRBJ1-1; v_gene: TRBV27; d_gene: -; abundance: -; CDR3aa: CASRPGQNTEAFF; CDR3nt: TGTGCCAGCAGGCCGGGACAGAACACTGAAGCTTTCTTT
j_gene: TRBJ2-7; v_gene: TRBV30; d_gene: -; abundance: -; CDR3aa: CAWSARTSRNLEQYF; CDR3nt: TGTGCCTGGAGTGCCCGAACTAGCCGGAACCTCGAGCAGTACTTC
j_gene: TRBJ1-5; v_gene: TRBV7-9; d_gene: -; abundance: few; CDR3aa: CASSQGSSKSGNQPQHF; CDR3nt: TGTGCCAGCAGCCAAGGGTCCTCTAAATCGGGAAATCAGCCCCAGCATTTT